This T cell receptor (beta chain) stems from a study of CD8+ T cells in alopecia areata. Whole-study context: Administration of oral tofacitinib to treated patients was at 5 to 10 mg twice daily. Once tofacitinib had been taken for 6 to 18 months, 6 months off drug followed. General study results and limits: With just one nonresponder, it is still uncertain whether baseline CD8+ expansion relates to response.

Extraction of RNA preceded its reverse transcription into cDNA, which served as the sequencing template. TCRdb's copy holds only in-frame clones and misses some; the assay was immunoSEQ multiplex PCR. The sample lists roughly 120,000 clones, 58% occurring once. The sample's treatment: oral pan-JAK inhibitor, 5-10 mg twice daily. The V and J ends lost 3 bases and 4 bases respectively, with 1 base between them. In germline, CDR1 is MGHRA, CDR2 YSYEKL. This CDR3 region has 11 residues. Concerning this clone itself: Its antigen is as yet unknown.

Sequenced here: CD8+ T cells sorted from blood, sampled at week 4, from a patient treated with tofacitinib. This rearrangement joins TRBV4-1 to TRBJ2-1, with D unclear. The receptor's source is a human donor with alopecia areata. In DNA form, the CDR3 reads TGCGCCAGCAGCCAGTACAATGAGCAGTTCTTC. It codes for CASSQYNEQFF.